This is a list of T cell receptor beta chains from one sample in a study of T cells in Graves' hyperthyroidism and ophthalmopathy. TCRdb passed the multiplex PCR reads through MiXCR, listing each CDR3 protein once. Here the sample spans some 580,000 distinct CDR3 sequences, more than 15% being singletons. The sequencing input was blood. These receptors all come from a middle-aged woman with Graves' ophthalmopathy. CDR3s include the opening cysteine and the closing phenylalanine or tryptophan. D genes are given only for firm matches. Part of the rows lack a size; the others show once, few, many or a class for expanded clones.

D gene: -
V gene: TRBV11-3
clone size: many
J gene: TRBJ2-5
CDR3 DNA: TGTGCCAGCAGCGACGAACAGGGTGAGACCCAGTACTTC
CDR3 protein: CASSDEQGETQYF

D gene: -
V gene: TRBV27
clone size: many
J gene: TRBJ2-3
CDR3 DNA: TGTGCCAGCAGCCCGACCTCTAGGGGGACGACAGATACGCAGTATTTT
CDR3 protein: CASSPTSRGTTDTQYF

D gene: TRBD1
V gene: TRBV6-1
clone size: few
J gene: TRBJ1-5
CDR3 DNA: TGTGCCAGCATAGGACAGGAGTGGAATCAGCCCCAGCATTTT
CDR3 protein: CASIGQEWNQPQHF

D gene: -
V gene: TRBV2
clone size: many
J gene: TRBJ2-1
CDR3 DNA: TGTGCCAGCAGTGTGATCGGGGACTCTGAGCAGTTCTTC
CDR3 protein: CASSVIGDSEQFF

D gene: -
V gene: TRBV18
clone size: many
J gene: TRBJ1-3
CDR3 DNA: TGTGCCAGCTCACCAGGGAAGGGATCTGGAAACACCATATATTTT
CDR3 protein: CASSPGKGSGNTIYF

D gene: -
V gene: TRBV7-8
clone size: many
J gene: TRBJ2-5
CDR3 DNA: TGTGCCAGCAGCCCCCGGACGGGGAGGAGGGGAGAGACCCAGTACTTC
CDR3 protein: CASSPRTGRRGETQYF

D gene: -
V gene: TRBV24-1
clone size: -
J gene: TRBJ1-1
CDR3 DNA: TGTGCCACCAGTGATACCGGACGGCCTAAGATGTTCTTT
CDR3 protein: CATSDTGRPKMFF

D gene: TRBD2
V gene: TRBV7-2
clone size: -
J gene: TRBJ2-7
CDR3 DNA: TGTGCCAGCAGCTTAGACGCTAGCGGGAACCCCCACGAGCAGTACTTC
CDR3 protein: CASSLDASGNPHEQYF

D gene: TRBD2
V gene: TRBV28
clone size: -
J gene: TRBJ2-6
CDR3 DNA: TGTGCCAGCAGTTTAGGCGGACTAGCGGGAGGTCACCCTGGGACCAACGTCCTGACTTTC
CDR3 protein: CASSLGGLAGGHPGTNVLTF

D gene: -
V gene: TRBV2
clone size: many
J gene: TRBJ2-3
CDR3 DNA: TGTGCCAGCCCTCCGGGTAGCGGCACAGATACGCAGTATTTT
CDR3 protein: CASPPGSGTDTQYF

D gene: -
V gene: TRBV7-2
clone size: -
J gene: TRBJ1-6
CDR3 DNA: TGTGCCAGCAGCTTAAAGGGCTCGATCAGTAATTCACCCCTCCACTTT
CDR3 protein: CASSLKGSISNSPLHF

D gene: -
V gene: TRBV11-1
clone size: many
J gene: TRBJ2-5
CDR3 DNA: TGTGCCAGCAGCCAGATCGTAGGCGAGACCCAGTACTTC
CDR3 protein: CASSQIVGETQYF

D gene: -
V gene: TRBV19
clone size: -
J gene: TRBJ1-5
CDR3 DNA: TGTGCCAGTAGTATAGATCGGCAGGGTTATCAGCCCCAGCATTTT
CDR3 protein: CASSIDRQGYQPQHF

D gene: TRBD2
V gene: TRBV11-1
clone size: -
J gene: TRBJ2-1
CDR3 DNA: TGTGCCAGCAGACCCCTAGCGGTCCGGTACAATGAGCAGTTCTTC
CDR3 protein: CASRPLAVRYNEQFF

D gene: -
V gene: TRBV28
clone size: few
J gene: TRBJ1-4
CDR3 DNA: TGTGCCAGCAGCCAGGAAAAACTGTTTTTT
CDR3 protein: CASSQEKLFF

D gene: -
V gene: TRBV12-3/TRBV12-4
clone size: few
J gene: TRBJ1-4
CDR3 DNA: TGTGCCAGCAGTTATCAGGGGTTGGTTGAAAAACTGTTTTTT
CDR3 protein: CASSYQGLVEKLFF